The 4 T cell receptor beta chains given below trace back to one sample, sequenced in a study of T cells in tuberculosis. The sample's time point: new active TB diagnosis, blood taken before or within 7 days of starting treatment. Profiling relied on immunoSEQ multiplex PCR, and the TCRdb table lists in-frame clones only, not all of them. The profile shows tens of thousands of clones, about 96% of them singletons. The sequencing used PBMCs, collected at tuberculosis diagnosis. These receptors all come from an adult with tuberculosis.

V is TRBV7-2 and J is TRBJ1-1, with D unclear. The CDR3 has 14 amino acids. CDR1 and CDR2 (germline): SGHTA, FQGNSA. V lost 2 bases to trimming and J lost 3 bases, with 10 bases between them. Here the CDR3 DNA reads TGTGCCAGCAGCTTATTTACCGGGGACACTGAAGCTTTCTTT. Its translation is CASSLFTGDTEAFF.

The chain joins TRBV11-2 to TRBJ1-5; D is undetermined. Trimming pared 1 base from V and 4 bases from J, leaving 5 bases between. This CDR3 is 13 amino acids long. CDR1 SGHAT and CDR2 FQNNGV come from the germline V gene. This CDR3 reads CASSLGRNQPQHF. The CDR3, as DNA: TGTGCCAGCAGCTTAGGGAGGAATCAGCCCCAGCATTTT.

V gene TRBV6-1 combines with J gene TRBJ2-5, with D possibly TRBD1 on 5 matching bases. The germline V and J ends were trimmed by 2 bases and 4 bases, with 11 bases remaining between them. The CDR3 is 14 residues long. Germline-derived CDR1 and CDR2 are MNHNS and SASEGT. CDR3 nucleotide sequence: TGTGCCAGCAGTGAAACAGGTTGGACAGAGACCCAGTACTTC. It specifies CASSETGWTETQYF.

This chain links TRBV7-9 with TRBJ2-1; 10 bases are a match to TRBD2. This CDR3 has 15 amino acids. Germline-derived CDR1 and CDR2 are SEHNR and FQNEAQ (reference sequence). The trim removed 5 bases at V and 2 bases at J, leaving 3 bases unmatched. CDR3: CASSRTSGAYNEQFF. The CDR3 region has the DNA TGTGCCAGCAGCCGAACTAGCGGGGCCTACAATGAGCAGTTCTTC.